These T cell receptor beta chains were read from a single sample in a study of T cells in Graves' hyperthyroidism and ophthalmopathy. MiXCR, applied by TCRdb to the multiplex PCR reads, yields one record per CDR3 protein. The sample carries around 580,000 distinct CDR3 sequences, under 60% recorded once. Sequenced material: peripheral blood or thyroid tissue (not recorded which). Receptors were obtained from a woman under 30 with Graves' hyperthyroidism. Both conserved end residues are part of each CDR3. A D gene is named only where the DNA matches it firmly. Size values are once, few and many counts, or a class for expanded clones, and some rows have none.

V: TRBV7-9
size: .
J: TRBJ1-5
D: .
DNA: TGTGCCAGCGGCTTAGAATCGGGATTGACAGCGGGTCAGCCCCAGCATTTT
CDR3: CASGLESGLTAGQPQHF

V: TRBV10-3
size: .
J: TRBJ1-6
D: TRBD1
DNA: TGTGCCATCAGTTCGTCCGGGACAGGGCCCAATTCACCCCTCCACTTT
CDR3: CAISSSGTGPNSPLHF

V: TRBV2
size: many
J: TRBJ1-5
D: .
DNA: TGTGCCAGCACCTCGGCGGGGGTGGGGCCCCAGCATTTT
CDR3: CASTSAGVGPQHF

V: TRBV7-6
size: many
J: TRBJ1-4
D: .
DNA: TGTGCCAGCAGCTTAGCGGGGGCCCCAACTAATGAAAAACTGTTTTTT
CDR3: CASSLAGAPTNEKLFF

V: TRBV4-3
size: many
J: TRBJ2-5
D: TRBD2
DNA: TGCGCCAGCAGCCAAGATGGCCCAGCGGGAGGATGGGAGACCCAGTACTTC
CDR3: CASSQDGPAGGWETQYF

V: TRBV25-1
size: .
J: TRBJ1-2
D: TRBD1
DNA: TGTGCCAGCAGCCAAGCGGGACAGGACAATGGCTACACCTTC
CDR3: CASSQAGQDNGYTF

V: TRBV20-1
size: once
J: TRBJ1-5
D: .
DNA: TGCAGTGCTAGAAGGCAGCTCGATAGCAATCAGCCCCAGCATTTT
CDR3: CSARRQLDSNQPQHF

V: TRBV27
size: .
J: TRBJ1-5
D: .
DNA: TGTGCCAGCAGTTTACGACAAGATGGCAATCAGCATTTT
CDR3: CASSLRQDGNQHF

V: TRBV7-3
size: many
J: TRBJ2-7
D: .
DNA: TGTGCCAGCAGCCCGGGACTCTCTAGGCTCTCCTACGAGCAGTACTTC
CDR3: CASSPGLSRLSYEQYF

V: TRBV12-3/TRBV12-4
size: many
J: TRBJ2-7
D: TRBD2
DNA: TGTGCCAGCAGACATAGCGGGCTTGAACACGAGCAGTACTTC
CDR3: CASRHSGLEHEQYF

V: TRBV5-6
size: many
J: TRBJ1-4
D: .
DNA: TGTGCCAGCAGCTTTGATGAAAAACTGTTTTTT
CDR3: CASSFDEKLFF